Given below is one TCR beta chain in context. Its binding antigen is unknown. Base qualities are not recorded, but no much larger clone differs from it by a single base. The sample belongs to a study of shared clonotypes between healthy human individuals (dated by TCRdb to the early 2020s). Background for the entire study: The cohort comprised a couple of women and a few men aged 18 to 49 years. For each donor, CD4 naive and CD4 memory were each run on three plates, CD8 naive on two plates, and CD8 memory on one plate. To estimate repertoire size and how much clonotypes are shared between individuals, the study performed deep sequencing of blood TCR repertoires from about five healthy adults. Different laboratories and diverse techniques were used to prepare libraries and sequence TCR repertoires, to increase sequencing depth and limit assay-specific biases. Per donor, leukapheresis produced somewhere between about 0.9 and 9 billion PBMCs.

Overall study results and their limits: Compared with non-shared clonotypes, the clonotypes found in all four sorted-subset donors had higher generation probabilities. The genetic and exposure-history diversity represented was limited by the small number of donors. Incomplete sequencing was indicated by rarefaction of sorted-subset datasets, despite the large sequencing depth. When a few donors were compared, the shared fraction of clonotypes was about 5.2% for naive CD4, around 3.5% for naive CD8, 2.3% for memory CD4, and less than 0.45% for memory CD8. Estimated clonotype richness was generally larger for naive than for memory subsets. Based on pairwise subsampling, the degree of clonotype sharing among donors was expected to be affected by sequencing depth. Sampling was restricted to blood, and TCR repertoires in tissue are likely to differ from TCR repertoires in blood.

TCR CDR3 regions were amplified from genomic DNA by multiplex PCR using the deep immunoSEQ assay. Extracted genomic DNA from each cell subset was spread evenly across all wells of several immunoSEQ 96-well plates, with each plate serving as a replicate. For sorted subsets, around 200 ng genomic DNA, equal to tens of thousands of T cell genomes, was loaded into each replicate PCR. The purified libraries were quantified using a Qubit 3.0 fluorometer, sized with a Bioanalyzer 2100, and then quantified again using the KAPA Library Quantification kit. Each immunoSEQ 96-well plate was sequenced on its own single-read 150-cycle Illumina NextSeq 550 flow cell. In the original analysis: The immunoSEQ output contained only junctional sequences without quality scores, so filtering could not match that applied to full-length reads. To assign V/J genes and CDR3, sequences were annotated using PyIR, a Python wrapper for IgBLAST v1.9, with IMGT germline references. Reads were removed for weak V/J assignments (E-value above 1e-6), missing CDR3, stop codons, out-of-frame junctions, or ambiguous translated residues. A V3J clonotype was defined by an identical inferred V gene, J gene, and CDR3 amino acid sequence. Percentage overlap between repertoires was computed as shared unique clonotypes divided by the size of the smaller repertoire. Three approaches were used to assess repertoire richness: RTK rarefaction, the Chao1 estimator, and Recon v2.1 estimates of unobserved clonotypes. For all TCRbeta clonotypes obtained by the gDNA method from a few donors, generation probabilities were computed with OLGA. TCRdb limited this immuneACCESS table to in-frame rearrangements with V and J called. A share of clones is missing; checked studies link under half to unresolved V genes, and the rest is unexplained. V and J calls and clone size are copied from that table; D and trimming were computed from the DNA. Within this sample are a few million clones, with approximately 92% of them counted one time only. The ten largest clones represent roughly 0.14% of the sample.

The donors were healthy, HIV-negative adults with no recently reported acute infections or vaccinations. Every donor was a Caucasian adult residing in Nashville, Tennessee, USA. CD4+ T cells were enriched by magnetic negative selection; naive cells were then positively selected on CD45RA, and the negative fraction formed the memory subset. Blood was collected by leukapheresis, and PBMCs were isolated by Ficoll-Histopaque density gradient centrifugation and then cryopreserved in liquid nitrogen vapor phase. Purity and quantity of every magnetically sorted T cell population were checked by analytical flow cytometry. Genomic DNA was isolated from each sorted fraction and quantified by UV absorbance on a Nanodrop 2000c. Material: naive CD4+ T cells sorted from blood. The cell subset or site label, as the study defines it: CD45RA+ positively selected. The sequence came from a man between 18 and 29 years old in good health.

The DNA sequence is given as TGTGCCAGCAGCTTGGGGGATCAGTGGCCCCAGCATTTT. Its protein product is CASSLGDQWPQHF. The rearrangement combines TRBV5-5 with TRBJ1-5; no confident D gene assignment can be made. From a lookup of the germline V gene (reference sequence), CDR1 and CDR2 are SGHKS and YYEKEE. There are 13 amino acids in the CDR3, from cysteine to phenylalanine inclusive. Only the CDR3 DNA is retained, 39 bases long and in frame from the first base. Trimming removed 0 bases from V and 9 bases from J, leaving 10 bases between the germline ends.